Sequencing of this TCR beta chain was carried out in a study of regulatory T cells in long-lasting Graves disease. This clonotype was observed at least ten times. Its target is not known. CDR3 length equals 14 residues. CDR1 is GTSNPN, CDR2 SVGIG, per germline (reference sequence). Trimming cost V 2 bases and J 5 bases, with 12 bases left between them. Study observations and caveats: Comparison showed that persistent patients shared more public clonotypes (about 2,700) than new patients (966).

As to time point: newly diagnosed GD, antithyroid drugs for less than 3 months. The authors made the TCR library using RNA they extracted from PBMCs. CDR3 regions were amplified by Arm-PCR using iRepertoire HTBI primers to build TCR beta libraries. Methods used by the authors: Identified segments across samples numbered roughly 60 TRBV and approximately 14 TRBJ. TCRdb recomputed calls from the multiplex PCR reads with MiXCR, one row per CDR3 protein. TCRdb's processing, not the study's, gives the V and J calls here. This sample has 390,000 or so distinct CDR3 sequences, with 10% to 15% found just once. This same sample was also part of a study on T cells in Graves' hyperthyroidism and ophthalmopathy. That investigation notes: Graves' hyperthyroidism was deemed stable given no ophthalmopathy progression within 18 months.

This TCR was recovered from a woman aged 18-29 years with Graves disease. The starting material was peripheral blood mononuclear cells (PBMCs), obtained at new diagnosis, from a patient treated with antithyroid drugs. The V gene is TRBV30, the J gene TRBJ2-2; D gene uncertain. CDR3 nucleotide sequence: TGTGCCTGGAGTTCAGGTACCGGGACCGGGGAGCTGTTTTTT. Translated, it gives CAWSSGTGTGELFF. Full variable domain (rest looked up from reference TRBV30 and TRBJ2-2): SQTIHQWPATLVQPVGSPLSLECTVEGTSNPNLYWYRQAAGRGLQLLFYSVGIGQISSEVPQNLSASRPQDRQFILSSKKLLLSDSGFYLCAWSSGTGTGELFFGEGSRLTVL.